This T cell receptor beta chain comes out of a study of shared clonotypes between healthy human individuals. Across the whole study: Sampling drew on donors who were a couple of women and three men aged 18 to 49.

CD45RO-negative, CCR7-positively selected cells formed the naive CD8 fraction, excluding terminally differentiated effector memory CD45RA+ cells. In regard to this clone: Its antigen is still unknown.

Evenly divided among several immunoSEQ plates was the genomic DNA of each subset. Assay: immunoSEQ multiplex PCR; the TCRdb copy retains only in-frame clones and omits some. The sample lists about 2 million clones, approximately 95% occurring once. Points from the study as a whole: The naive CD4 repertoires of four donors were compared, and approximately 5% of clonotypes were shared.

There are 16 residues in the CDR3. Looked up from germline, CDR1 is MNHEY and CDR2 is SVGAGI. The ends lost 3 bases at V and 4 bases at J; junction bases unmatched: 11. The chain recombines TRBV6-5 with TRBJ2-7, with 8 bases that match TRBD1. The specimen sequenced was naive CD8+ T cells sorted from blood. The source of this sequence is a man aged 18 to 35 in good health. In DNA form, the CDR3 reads TGTGCCAGCAGTTATTCGACAGGGGAACAGGAATACGAGCAGTACTTC. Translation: CASSYSTGEQEYEQYF.